Listed below are T cell receptor beta chains from one sample, sequenced in a study of radiotherapy plus CTLA-4 blockade in lung cancer. TCRdb keeps only in-frame clones here, not all; method: immunoSEQ multiplex PCR. The sample comprises about 99,000 clones, 80% to 90% of which are singletons, and approximately 5% rests with the top ten. The sequences come from peripheral blood, collected from a patient treated with radiotherapy plus ipilimumab. The receptors here all came from a human donor with non-small cell lung cancer that progressed on radiotherapy plus ipilimumab. CDR3s include the opening cysteine and the closing phenylalanine or tryptophan. A D gene is named only where the DNA matches it firmly. Where a row states a size, it is once, few, many or the class of an expanded clone; other rows omit it.

size | J | D | V | CDR3 | DNA
NA | TRBJ2-5 | TRBD2 | TRBV19 | CASSIVTGGPETQYF | TGTGCCAGTAGTATAGTGACGGGAGGACCAGAGACCCAGTACTTC
NA | TRBJ1-1 | TRBD1 | TRBV30 | CAWRLTGVKNTEAFF | TGTGCCTGGAGACTAACAGGGGTGAAAAACACTGAAGCTTTCTTT
once | TRBJ2-1 | TRBD2 | TRBV7-8 | CASSAGLAGGPGEQFF | TGTGCCAGCAGCGCAGGACTAGCGGGAGGGCCGGGCGAGCAGTTCTTC
once | TRBJ1-5 | NA | TRBV30 | CAWSLSGTQPQHF | TGTGCCTGGAGTTTAAGCGGGACTCAGCCCCAGCATTTT
NA | TRBJ2-5 | TRBD2 | TRBV7-2 | CASSSRLAGGETQYF | TGTGCCAGCAGCTCCCGACTAGCGGGGGGGGAGACCCAGTACTTC
NA | TRBJ2-7 | NA | TRBV27 | CASSSQGGTYEQYF | TGTGCCAGCAGTTCTCAGGGGGGAACCTACGAGCAGTACTTC
once | TRBJ2-7 | NA | TRBV2 | CASSGENPELSYEQYF | TGTGCCAGCAGTGGAGAAAACCCCGAGCTCTCCTACGAGCAGTACTTC
NA | TRBJ1-2 | NA | TRBV6-5 | CASRTQGGYTF | TGTGCCAGCAGAACCCAAGGTGGCTACACCTTC
NA | TRBJ2-3 | TRBD2 | TRBV7-9 | CASEGGSGSRVTDTQYF | TGTGCCAGCGAAGGAGGAAGCGGGAGTCGGGTCACAGATACGCAGTATTTT
NA | TRBJ1-2 | NA | TRBV19 | CASSMLGSGGVNYGYTF | TGTGCCAGTAGTATGTTGGGGTCTGGGGGGGTTAACTATGGCTACACCTTC
NA | TRBJ1-5 | NA | TRBV10-1 | CASSEPLRQPQHF | TGCGCCAGCAGTGAGCCCCTACGTCAGCCCCAGCATTTT
NA | TRBJ1-2 | TRBD1 | TRBV2 | CASSYGTGGSYGYTF | TGTGCCAGCAGTTACGGGACAGGGGGCTCCTATGGCTACACCTTC
once | TRBJ2-1 | TRBD2 | TRBV6-5 | CASSYSKGLAGDEQFF | TGTGCCAGCAGTTACTCGAAGGGACTAGCGGGAGACGAGCAGTTCTTC
NA | TRBJ1-2 | NA | TRBV19 | CASSTPTGGFHYGYTF | TGTGCCAGTAGTACGCCCACCGGGGGTTTCCACTATGGCTACACCTTC
NA | TRBJ2-2 | TRBD1 | TRBV2 | CASSGQGSTGELFF | TGTGCCAGCAGTGGACAGGGGTCTACCGGGGAGCTGTTTTTT
once | TRBJ1-1 | NA | TRBV5-6 | CASSFGTEAFF | TGTGCCAGCAGCTTTGGCACTGAAGCTTTCTTT
NA | TRBJ1-1 | NA | TRBV6-5 | CASSYSMWQGNTEAFF | TGTGCCAGCAGTTACTCGATGTGGCAGGGTAACACTGAAGCTTTCTTT
NA | TRBJ2-1 | TRBD1 | TRBV4-2 | CASSQVSDRGIGNEQFF | TGTGCCAGCAGCCAAGTGTCGGACAGGGGAATTGGCAATGAGCAGTTCTTC
NA | TRBJ2-2 | NA | TRBV29-1 | CSVEFENTGELFF | TGCAGCGTTGAGTTCGAGAACACCGGGGAGCTGTTTTTT
NA | TRBJ1-1 | TRBD1 | TRBV2 | CASTTGGLATEAFF | TGTGCCAGCACCACAGGGGGCCTAGCAACTGAAGCTTTCTTT